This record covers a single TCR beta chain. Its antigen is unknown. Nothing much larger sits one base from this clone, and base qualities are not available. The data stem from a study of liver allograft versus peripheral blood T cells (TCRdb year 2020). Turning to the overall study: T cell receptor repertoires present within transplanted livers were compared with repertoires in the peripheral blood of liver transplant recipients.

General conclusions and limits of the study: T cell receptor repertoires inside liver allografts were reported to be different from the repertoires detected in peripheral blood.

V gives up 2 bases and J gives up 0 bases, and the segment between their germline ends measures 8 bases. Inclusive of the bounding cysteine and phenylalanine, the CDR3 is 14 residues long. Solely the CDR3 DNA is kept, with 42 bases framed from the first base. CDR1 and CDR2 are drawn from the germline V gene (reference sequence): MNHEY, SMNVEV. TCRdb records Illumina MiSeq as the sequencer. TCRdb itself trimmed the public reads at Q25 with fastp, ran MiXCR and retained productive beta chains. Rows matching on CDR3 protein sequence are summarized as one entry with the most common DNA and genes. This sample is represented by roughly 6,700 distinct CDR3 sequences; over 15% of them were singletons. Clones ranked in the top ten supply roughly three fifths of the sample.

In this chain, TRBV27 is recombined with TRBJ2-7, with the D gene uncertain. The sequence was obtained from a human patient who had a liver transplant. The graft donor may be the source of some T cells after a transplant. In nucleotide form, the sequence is TGTGCCAGCAGTTTAGAGCACGGCTCCTACGAGCAGTACTTC. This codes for CASSLEHGSYEQYF.